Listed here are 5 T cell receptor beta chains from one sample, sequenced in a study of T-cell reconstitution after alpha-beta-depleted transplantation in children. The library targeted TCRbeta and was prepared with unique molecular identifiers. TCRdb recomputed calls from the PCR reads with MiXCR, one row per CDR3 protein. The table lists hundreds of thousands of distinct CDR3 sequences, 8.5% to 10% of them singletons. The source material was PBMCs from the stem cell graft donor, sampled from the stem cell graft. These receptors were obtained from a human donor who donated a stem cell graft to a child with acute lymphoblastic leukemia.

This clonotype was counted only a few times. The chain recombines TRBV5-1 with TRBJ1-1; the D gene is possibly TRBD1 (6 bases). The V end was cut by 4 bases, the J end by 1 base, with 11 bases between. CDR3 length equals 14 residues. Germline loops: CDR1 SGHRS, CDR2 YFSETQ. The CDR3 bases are TGCGCCAGCAGCAAGGACAGTGGGAACACTGAAGCTTTCTTT. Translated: CASSKDSGNTEAFF.

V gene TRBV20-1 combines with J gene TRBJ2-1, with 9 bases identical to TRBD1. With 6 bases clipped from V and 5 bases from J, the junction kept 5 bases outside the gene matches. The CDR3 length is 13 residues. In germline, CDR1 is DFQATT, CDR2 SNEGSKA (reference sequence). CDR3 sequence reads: CSADRDRDNEQFF. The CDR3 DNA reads TGCAGTGCCGACCGGGACAGGGACAATGAGCAGTTCTTC.

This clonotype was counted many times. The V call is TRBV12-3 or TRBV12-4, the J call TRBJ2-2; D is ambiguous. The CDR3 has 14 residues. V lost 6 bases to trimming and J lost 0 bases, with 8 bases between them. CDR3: CASSSQPNTGELFF. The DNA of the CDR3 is TGTGCCAGCAGCAGTCAGCCGAACACCGGGGAGCTGTTTTTT.

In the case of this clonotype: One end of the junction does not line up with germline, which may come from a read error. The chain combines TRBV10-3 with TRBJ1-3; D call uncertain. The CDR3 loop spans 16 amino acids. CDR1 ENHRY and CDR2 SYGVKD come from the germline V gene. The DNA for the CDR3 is TGTGCCATCTGTGAGTCGAACGTAAACTCTGGAAACACCATATATTTT. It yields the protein CAICESNVNSGNTIYF.

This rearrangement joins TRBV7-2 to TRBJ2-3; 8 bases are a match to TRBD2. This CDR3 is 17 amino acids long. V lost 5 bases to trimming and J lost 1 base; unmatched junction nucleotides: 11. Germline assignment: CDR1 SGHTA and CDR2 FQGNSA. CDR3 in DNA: TGTGCCAGCAGCACCCATGTCCTAGCGGGCGGCACAGATACGCAGTATTTT. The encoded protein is CASSTHVLAGGTDTQYF.